The 2 T cell receptor beta chains presented below share a single source sample, sequenced in a study of blood T cell repertoires in COVID-19. The method was immunoSEQ multiplex PCR; TCRdb's version includes in-frame clones alone and lacks a portion of them. The table has roughly 99,000 clones, roughly nine tenths seen once; the top ten hold roughly 4.9%. Sequencing input: peripheral blood. The origin of the receptors is a middle-aged man with active or convalescent COVID-19.

V and J are TRBV7-9 and TRBJ2-1; no reliable D call. CDR1 SEHNR and CDR2 FQNEAQ come from the germline V gene (reference sequence). This CDR3 is built from 14 residues. The V and J ends lost 7 bases and 0 bases respectively, with 10 bases between them. Here the CDR3 reads CASIKTSSYNEQFF. In nucleotides, the CDR3 is TGTGCCAGCATTAAGACTTCCTCCTACAATGAGCAGTTCTTC.

V is TRBV7-9 and J is TRBJ1-1, with D possibly being TRBD1 (6 bases). Trimming took off 4 bases at V and 5 bases at J, with 14 bases between the two ends. The germline CDR1 and CDR2 sequences are SEHNR and FQNEAQ (reference sequence). The CDR3 has 14 residues. As DNA, the CDR3 is TGTGCCAGCAGCTCGTTACAGGGAGGGACTGAAGCTTTCTTT. It is translated as CASSSLQGGTEAFF.